A selection of T cell receptor beta chains follows, all from one sample in a study of beta chain features in type 1 diabetes. The table came from immunoSEQ multiplex PCR; TCRdb's copy has only in-frame clones and leaves some out. The table shows some 360,000 clones, with 20% occurring only once. Sequenced sample: naive CD4+ T cells from blood. These TCRs come from a young woman in good health. The CDR3 runs from the conserved cysteine through the conserved F or W. D genes are given only for firm matches. Rows may omit the clone size; those that give it use once, few, many or a size class.

NA TRBJ2-2 TRBD2 TRBV5-1 CASSSGLAGGRDTGELFF TGCGCCAGCAGCTCAGGACTAGCGGGGGGCCGGGACACCGGGGAGCTGTTTTTT
NA TRBJ1-1 NA TRBV9 CASSLDGNTEAFF TGTGCCAGCAGCCTAGACGGGAACACTGAAGCTTTCTTT
NA TRBJ2-7 NA TRBV29-1 CSVRQGGDSYEQYF TGCAGCGTTAGGCAAGGCGGTGACTCCTACGAGCAGTACTTC
few TRBJ1-2 NA TRBV5-6 CASSLGRASYGYTF TGTGCCAGCAGCTTAGGCAGGGCTAGTTATGGCTACACCTTC
NA TRBJ1-5 TRBD1 TRBV7-6 CASSGTENQPQHF TGTGCCAGCAGCGGGACAGAAAATCAGCCCCAGCATTTT
NA TRBJ1-5 NA TRBV19 CASSEFSQPQHF TGTGCCAGTAGTGAGTTCTCTCAGCCCCAGCATTTT
NA TRBJ2-1 TRBD2 TRBV27 CASSLAQREGPEQFF TGTGCCAGCAGTTTAGCCCAGCGGGAGGGCCCGGAGCAGTTCTTC
NA TRBJ2-3 TRBD2 TRBV5-4 CASSFLVAGGPNTQYF TGTGCCAGCAGCTTCCTTGTAGCGGGGGGGCCAAATACGCAGTATTTT
few TRBJ1-2 NA TRBV28 CASSSTYGYTF TGTGCCAGCAGTTCAACTTATGGCTACACCTTC
NA TRBJ2-7 NA TRBV2 CASSETSGVNEQYF TGTGCCAGCAGTGAAACCTCCGGAGTTAACGAGCAGTACTTC
NA TRBJ2-7 NA TRBV11-2 CASSLEGARDSLLVHEQYF TGTGCCAGCAGCTTAGAAGGGGCGCGAGACAGCCTCCTAGTCCACGAGCAGTACTTC
few TRBJ2-3 TRBD1 TRBV7-3 CASSLGPDRGQDTQYF TGTGCCAGCAGCTTAGGTCCAGACAGGGGCCAGGATACGCAGTATTTT
NA TRBJ1-2 TRBD1 TRBV14 CASSHLQGTHGYTF TGTGCCAGCAGCCATTTACAGGGGACCCATGGCTACACCTTC
few TRBJ2-3 NA TRBV5-1 CASSAGPTDTQYF TGCGCCAGCTCAGCAGGGCCGACAGATACGCAGTATTTT
NA TRBJ2-1 TRBD2 TRBV15 CATSSGHTGGFNEQFF TGTGCCACCAGCAGTGGACATACGGGAGGGTTCAATGAGCAGTTCTTC
few TRBJ2-2 TRBD1 TRBV4-3 CASSQGRQGARGGELFF TGCGCCAGCAGCCAGGGGAGGCAGGGGGCGCGTGGCGGGGAGCTGTTTTTT
few TRBJ1-1 TRBD1 TRBV18 CASSPPGQGRTEAFF TGTGCCAGCTCACCACCGGGACAGGGTAGGACTGAAGCTTTCTTT
few TRBJ1-1 TRBD1 TRBV7-9 CASSLAIQGPTEAFF TGTGCCAGCAGCTTAGCGATACAGGGGCCCACTGAAGCTTTCTTT
few TRBJ1-1 NA TRBV30 CAWSPLVGGYTEAFF TGTGCCTGGAGTCCCCTCGTCGGAGGGTACACTGAAGCTTTCTTT
few TRBJ2-5 TRBD2 TRBV9 CASSAGLAGGEETQYF TGTGCCAGCAGCGCGGGACTAGCGGGGGGAGAAGAGACCCAGTACTTC
NA TRBJ1-1 NA TRBV10-3 CAISESRGTEAFF TGTGCCATCAGTGAGTCTAGGGGGACTGAAGCTTTCTTT
NA TRBJ2-7 NA TRBV7-2 CASSLPGSDEQYF TGTGCCAGCAGCTTACCGGGGTCGGACGAGCAGTACTTC
NA TRBJ2-1 TRBD2 TRBV5-1 CASSLLVTSAHNEQFF TGCGCCAGCAGCTTGTTGGTGACTAGCGCCCACAATGAGCAGTTCTTC
NA TRBJ2-5 NA TRBV30 CAWKRTGGETQYF TGTGCCTGGAAACGGACAGGAGGGGAGACCCAGTACTTC
NA TRBJ2-3 TRBD2 TRBV7-9 CASRLAGGPQDTQYF TGTGCCAGCAGACTAGCGGGAGGGCCCCAAGATACGCAGTATTTT
NA TRBJ2-1 NA TRBV7-2 CASSNKRTYNEQFF TGTGCCAGCAGCAACAAGCGTACGTACAATGAGCAGTTCTTC
NA TRBJ1-2 NA TRBV4-3 CASSQDPGSNYGYTF TGCGCCAGCAGCCAAGATCCAGGGTCAAACTATGGCTACACCTTC
NA TRBJ2-7 NA TRBV4-1 CASSQSLPQVEYEQYF TGCGCCAGCAGCCAGTCCCTCCCACAGGTAGAGTACGAGCAGTACTTC
NA TRBJ2-3 NA TRBV30 CAWGDFGADTQYF TGTGCCTGGGGTGATTTTGGAGCAGATACGCAGTATTTT
NA TRBJ2-3 TRBD2 TRBV7-2 CASSRPRGRAADTQYF TGTGCCAGCAGCCGACCCAGAGGGAGGGCCGCAGATACGCAGTATTTT
few TRBJ1-2 TRBD1 TRBV4-1 CASSHPGQGVYGYTF TGCGCCAGCAGCCACCCGGGACAGGGGGTTTATGGCTACACCTTC
once TRBJ1-2 TRBD1 TRBV5-4 CASSTGTVYGYTF TGTGCCAGCAGTACCGGGACAGTCTATGGCTACACCTTC
once TRBJ2-3 NA TRBV27 CASRASGTDTQYF TGTGCCAGCCGGGCTAGCGGCACAGATACGCAGTATTTT
few TRBJ2-7 TRBD2 TRBV2 CASSTSGYEQYF TGTGCCAGCAGTACTAGCGGCTACGAGCAGTACTTC
few TRBJ2-3 NA TRBV5-4 CASSLGLHSPSTDTQYF TGTGCCAGCAGCTTGGGACTTCATAGCCCTAGCACAGATACGCAGTATTTT
few TRBJ1-1 NA TRBV29-1 CSVVRAGEGAFF TGCAGCGTTGTTAGGGCGGGCGAGGGAGCTTTCTTT
NA TRBJ2-3 TRBD1 TRBV15 CATSRDRGTDTQYF TGTGCCACCAGTCGGGACAGGGGCACAGATACGCAGTATTTT
NA TRBJ2-7 TRBD1 TRBV30 CAWSPRQGVSEQYF TGTGCCTGGAGTCCGAGACAGGGTGTCTCCGAGCAGTACTTC
NA TRBJ2-2 TRBD1 TRBV9 CASSTRTGSGGELFF TGTGCCAGCAGCACCAGGACAGGGTCTGGCGGGGAGCTGTTTTTT
NA TRBJ1-4 NA TRBV4-1 CASSRAGTTNEKLFF TGCGCCAGCAGCCGCGCAGGGACAACTAATGAAAAACTGTTTTTT
NA TRBJ2-5 TRBD2 TRBV11-2 CASSPLAGGPLETQYF TGTGCCAGCAGCCCACTAGCGGGAGGGCCGTTAGAGACCCAGTACTTC
few TRBJ1-2 NA TRBV6-5 CASSSPRRDYGYTF TGTGCCAGCAGCTCCCCCCGTCGGGACTATGGCTACACCTTC
NA TRBJ2-1 NA TRBV4-1 CASSRVGGPSYNEQFF TGCGCCAGCAGCCGGGTCGGGGGGCCCTCCTACAATGAGCAGTTCTTC
many TRBJ2-3 NA TRBV7-9 CASTFTDTQYF TGTGCCAGCACTTTCACAGATACGCAGTATTTT
few TRBJ2-1 TRBD2 TRBV5-1 CASSPRTSGGGEQFF TGCGCCAGCAGCCCCCGGACTAGCGGGGGGGGTGAGCAGTTCTTC
NA TRBJ2-3 NA TRBV5-6 CASSSTADTQYF TGTGCCAGCAGCTCGACAGCAGATACGCAGTATTTT
NA TRBJ2-3 NA TRBV11-2 CASSAAGTGGGTQYF TGTGCCAGCAGCGCAGCGGGGACTGGAGGGGGTACGCAGTATTTT
few TRBJ2-1 TRBD2 TRBV5-1 CASSPRESGNEQFF TGCGCCAGCAGCCCGCGGGAGTCCGGCAATGAGCAGTTCTTC
NA TRBJ2-1 TRBD2 TRBV7-3 CASRSSGRTYNEQFF TGTGCCAGCAGATCTAGCGGGAGGACCTACAATGAGCAGTTCTTC
NA TRBJ1-2 NA TRBV7-2 CASSLDSVGYTF TGTGCCAGCAGCTTGGACAGCGTAGGCTACACCTTC
few TRBJ2-7 NA TRBV4-2 CASSQMRMGEQYF TGTGCCAGCAGCCAAATGAGGATGGGCGAGCAGTACTTC
NA TRBJ1-4 NA TRBV5-1 CASSPRTANEKLFF TGCGCCAGCAGCCCAAGGACAGCTAATGAAAAACTGTTTTTT
NA TRBJ2-2 NA TRBV30 CAWSPNVGELFF TGTGCCTGGAGTCCCAATGTGGGGGAGCTGTTTTTT